This T cell receptor beta chain originates from a study of blood T cells in healthy people across ages. Trimming took 6 bases from V and 6 from J, leaving 20 bases between them. Germline assignment: CDR1 MNHEY and CDR2 SMNVEV (reference sequence). The CDR3 sequence is 16 residues long. The use of a sample-barcoded 5' primer and a J-beta primer mix characterized a second PCR of roughly 6 to 12 cycles. Each CDR3 protein is one row after TCRdb ran MiXCR on the 5' RACE reads. This table holds about 810,000 distinct CDR3 sequences, 36% found once. The receptor comes from a man between 18 and 35 years old in good health. This sequence joins TRBV27 and TRBJ1-4, with D possibly matching TRBD1 (6 bases). Sequenced: blood. The CDR3 coding sequence is TGTGCCAGCAGGACTAGGGGGGGGGAAGACTATGAAAAACTGTTTTTT. This gives the protein CASRTRGGEDYEKLFF.